This T cell receptor (beta chain) was captured by sequencing in a study of early T cells in non-severe SARS-CoV-2 infection. TCRdb passed the 5' RACE reads through MiXCR, listing each CDR3 protein once. Of under 85,000 distinct CDR3 sequences in the sample, about 5% are singletons; the top ten hold under 8%. The germline gives CDR1 SGHVS, CDR2 FNYEAQ. The CDR3 has 17 amino acids. After removal of 2 bases from V and 6 bases from J, the junction contained 15 bases not matched to a gene. The V call is TRBV7-6, the J call TRBJ2-7; 8 nucleotides align to TRBD2. This receptor was obtained from an adult who was a healthcare worker with PCR-confirmed SARS-CoV-2 infection or an uninfected control (not recorded which). This specimen consisted of whole blood, obtained at baseline. The CDR3 coding sequence is TGTGCCAGCAGCTTAACGGTATCAACTAGCGGTAAACGCGAGCAGTACTTC. Encoded protein: CASSLTVSTSGKREQYF.